This T cell receptor (beta chain) was identified in a study of blood T cells in healthy people across ages. The CDR3 is 14 residues long. Germline V gene sequence: CDR1 ENHRY, CDR2 SYGVKD. The germline V and J ends were trimmed by 3 bases and 0 bases, with 6 bases remaining between them. Caucasian, healthy and from Russia, the donors were aged between about 6 and 90. Per sample, a minimum of 6 million PBMCs were isolated. The use of a sample-barcoded 5' primer and a J-beta primer mix characterized a second PCR of roughly 7 to 12 cycles. One entry per CDR3 protein, called by TCRdb with MiXCR from the 5' RACE reads. The sample holds 2 million or so distinct CDR3 sequences; about 49% are singletons and the top ten take roughly 2.1%. Study results and limitations: Higher diversity, along with more naive CD4+ cells, distinguished long-lived donors from aged donors.

This clonotype has just a few counts. The antigen is undetermined. The chain carries TRBV10-3 and TRBJ1-5; D ambiguous. The receptor was derived from a woman aged 35 to 49 in good health. The sample comprised blood. The CDR3 DNA reads TGTGCCATCAGTGAAGGGAGTAGCAATCAGCCCCAGCATTTT. This sequence encodes CAISEGSSNQPQHF.